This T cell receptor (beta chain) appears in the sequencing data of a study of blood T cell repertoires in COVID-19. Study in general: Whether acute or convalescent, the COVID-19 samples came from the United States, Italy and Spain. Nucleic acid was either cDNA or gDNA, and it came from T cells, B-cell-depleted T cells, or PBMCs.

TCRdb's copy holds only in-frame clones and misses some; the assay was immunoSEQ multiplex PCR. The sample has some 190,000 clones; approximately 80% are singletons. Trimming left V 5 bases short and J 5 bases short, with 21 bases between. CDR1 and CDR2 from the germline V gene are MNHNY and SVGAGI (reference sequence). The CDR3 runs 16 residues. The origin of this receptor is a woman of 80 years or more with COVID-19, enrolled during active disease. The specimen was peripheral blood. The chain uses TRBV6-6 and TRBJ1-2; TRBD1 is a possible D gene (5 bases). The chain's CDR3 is CASSRSWEGLRYGYTF. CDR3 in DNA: TGTGCCAGCAGTCGATCCTGGGAGGGGCTTCGGTATGGCTACACCTTC.